Shown below are 32 T cell receptor beta chains from a single sample sequenced in a study of T-cell memory formation after mild COVID-19. TCRdb processed the 5' RACE reads anew with MiXCR; each CDR3 protein has one entry. Counted here are approximately 340,000 distinct CDR3 sequences, approximately 12% occurring once; the ten biggest clones make up around a fifth. The sample consisted of PBMCs or a T cell subset sorted from them (not recorded which). The receptors originated from a man aged 18 to 29 who had mild COVID-19 (a few samples of this study predate the infection). Cell type and time point are not known.

This clonotype was counted only a few times. The chain links TRBV19 to TRBJ1-1; 8 bases match TRBD1. The CDR3 totals 15 residues. V dropped 8 bases and J dropped 4; count of bases not matched to a gene: 12. Germline CDR1 reads LNHDA; CDR2 reads SQIVND (reference sequence). The CDR3 DNA follows: TGTGCCAGTTCCGACAGGGGAACGGTTCGCACTGAAGCTTTCTTT. Encoded protein: CASSDRGTVRTEAFF.

This clonotype occurred a few times. The V and J genes are TRBV10-3 and TRBJ1-4; 11 bases fit TRBD1. V was clipped by 10 bases and J by 8 bases; unmatched bases: 9. Germline CDR1 is ENHRY and CDR2 is SYGVKD. The CDR3 covers 14 residues. The CDR3 region is CATSSGTGGEKLFF. The CDR3 DNA follows: TGTGCCACGTCTTCCGGGACAGGGGGAGAAAAACTGTTTTTT.

This clonotype came up a few times. The rearrangement uses TRBV7-9 and TRBJ1-2; D is ambiguous. The CDR3 is made up of 14 amino acids. Germline CDR1 and CDR2: SEHNR and FQNEAQ (reference sequence). Trimming took off 8 bases at V and 8 bases at J, with 21 bases between the two ends. In nucleotides, the CDR3 is TGTGCCAGCGAACCTACGGGGAGGAAGTGGGGCTACACCTTC. Its protein product is CASEPTGRKWGYTF.

The genes are TRBV5-1 and TRBJ2-7, with TRBD2 matching over 7 bases. J was trimmed by 1 base and V by 1 base; bases with no gene match: 2. Germline lookup yields CDR1 SGHRS and CDR2 YFSETQ. The CDR3 spans 14 residues. CDR3 sequence (DNA): TGCGCCAGCAGCTTGAACGGGGGGTCCTACGAGCAGTACGTC. It specifies CASSLNGGSYEQYV.

In its sample, this clonotype was seen many times. The J gene is TRBJ1-2, the V gene TRBV4-3; D uncertain. Germline V gives CDR1 LGHNA, CDR2 YSLEER. Trimming stripped 0 bases from V and 0 bases from J, with 5 bases between. The CDR3 totals 14 residues. The CDR3 region has the DNA TGCGCCAGCAGCCAAGACAGCTCTAACTATGGCTACACCTTC. It translates to CASSQDSSNYGYTF.

This clonotype has just a few counts. DNA of the CDR3: TGTGCCAGCAGTTTTCGAAACGGACAAGAGACCCAGTACTTC. As protein: CASSFRNGQETQYF. The chain has TRBV12-3 or TRBV12-4 and TRBJ2-5; no reliable D call. Trimming cost V 3 bases and J 2 bases, with 10 bases left between them. The CDR3 contains 14 residues.

This clonotype turned up a few times. The gene calls are TRBV7-2 and TRBJ2-1; possibly TRBD1 for D (5 bases). The ends were cut back, 8 bases at V and 1 base at J, with 12 bases in the middle. This CDR3 is built from 14 residues. The germline gives CDR1 SGHTA, CDR2 FQGNSA. The CDR3 region has the DNA TGTGCCAGCCAGGCGACAGTTTCCTACAATGAGCAGTTCTTC. It codes for CASQATVSYNEQFF.

The chain recombines TRBV7-2 with TRBJ1-5; possible D gene TRBD1, 6 bases. The germline V gene encodes CDR1 SGHTA and CDR2 FQGNSA. This CDR3 spans 15 amino acids. Deletions cut 5 bases from V and 5 bases from J, with 16 bases between. CDR3 bases: TGTGCCAGCAGCAGTGCGCACAGGGTCGATCAGCCCCAGCATTTT. This gives the protein CASSSAHRVDQPQHF.

The rearrangement uses TRBV21-1 and TRBJ2-7. TRBV21-1 is a known pseudogene. The CDR3 length is 11 residues. In nucleotides, the CDR3 is TGTGCCAGCAGCAAGCTCCACGAGCAGTACTTC. This codes for CASSKLHEQYF.

This clonotype was counted a few times. V usage is TRBV20-1 and J usage is TRBJ2-7; 10 bases map to TRBD1. The junction had 5 bases not matched to a gene; V was cut back by 5 bases and J by 1 base. The germline V gene encodes CDR1 DFQATT and CDR2 SNEGSKA (reference sequence). The CDR3 totals 14 residues. This chain's CDR3 is CSAYSGQGSYEQYF. The CDR3 DNA is TGCAGTGCTTATTCGGGACAGGGGTCCTACGAGCAGTACTTC.

This clonotype was seen only a few times. The chain is built from TRBV11-2 and TRBJ2-7; no clear D gene. Per germline, CDR1 SGHAT and CDR2 FQNNGV. With 2 bases removed from V and 6 bases from J, the gap between germline ends came to 8 bases. The CDR3 runs to 12 residues. The CDR3 DNA reads TGTGCCAGCAGCTTATGGGGAAGCGAGCAGTACGTC. Translation: CASSLWGSEQYV.

This chain joins TRBV4-3 and TRBJ2-2, with D possibly TRBD2 on 5 matching bases. The germline CDR1 and CDR2 sequences are LGHNA and YSLEER. The germline V and J ends were trimmed by 0 bases and 4 bases, with 6 bases remaining between them. CDR3 length equals 14 residues. CDR3 in DNA: TGCGCCAGCAGCCAAGATCGGGGCACCGGGGAGCTGTTTTTT. This codes for CASSQDRGTGELFF.

This clonotype was recorded a few times. This rearrangement joins TRBV7-2 to TRBJ2-5, with 8 bases matching TRBD2. This CDR3 comprises 15 residues. V shed 4 bases and J 5 bases; nucleotides not matched to a gene: 9. CDR1 is SGHTA and CDR2 is FQGNSA in the germline V gene. This CDR3 is CASSSMAGGWETQYF. As DNA, the CDR3 is TGTGCCAGCAGCTCCATGGCGGGGGGTTGGGAGACCCAGTACTTC.

This clonotype was counted between two and nine times. The chain links TRBV7-8 to TRBJ2-3; TRBD2 might be the D (6 bases). This CDR3 spans 13 amino acids. V was trimmed by 4 bases and J by 6 bases, leaving 11 bases between them. Germline CDR1 reads SGHVS; CDR2 reads FQNEAQ. The CDR3 loop is CASSSREGDTQYF. The CDR3 nucleotides read TGTGCCAGCAGCTCGCGGGAAGGCGATACGCAGTATTTT.

The rearrangement links TRBV7-8 to TRBJ2-1; no definite D call. This CDR3 comprises 15 residues. Between the trimmed V and J ends, which lost 1 base and 0 bases, there was a span of 7 bases. Per germline, CDR1 SGHVS and CDR2 FQNEAQ. CDR3 in amino acids: CASSLEPSSYNEQFF. Here the CDR3 DNA reads TGTGCCAGCAGCTTAGAACCTAGCTCCTACAATGAGCAGTTCTTC. Full variable domain (rest looked up from reference TRBV7-8 and TRBJ2-1): GAGVSQSPRYKVAKRGQDVALRCDPISGHVSLFWYQQALGQGPEFLTYFQNEAQLDKSGLPSDRFFAERPEGSVSTLKIQRTQQEDSAVYLCASSLEPSSYNEQFFGPGTRLTVL.

This clonotype has just a few counts. The chain carries TRBV7-2 and TRBJ2-1; 8 bases match TRBD2. Trimming took 5 bases from V and 8 from J; bases not matched to a gene: 11. The CDR3 extends over 15 amino acids. Germline values: CDR1 SGHTA, CDR2 FQGNSA. The CDR3 DNA reads TGTGCCAGCAGCACCTTAGCGGGGCGCCGCCATGAGCAGTTCTTC. It codes for CASSTLAGRRHEQFF.

The J gene is TRBJ2-7, the V gene TRBV6-2 or TRBV6-3; D is undetermined. The CDR3 consists of 11 residues. V lost 8 bases, J lost 2 bases, and 7 bases lay in between. Germline lookup yields CDR1 MNHEY and CDR2 SVGEGT. The CDR3 nucleotides read TGTGCCAGCGCTAACACCTACGAGCAGTACTTC. This gives the protein CASANTYEQYF.

Turning to this clonotype: Mismatch with germline at one junction end may stem from a read error. The rearrangement links TRBV7-7 to TRBJ2-1; the D is unclear. The CDR3 is 13 amino acids. CDR1 and CDR2 (germline): SSHAT, FNYEAQ (reference sequence). The CDR3, as DNA: TGTGCTAGCAGCTTGGGTAGTTTAAGTGAGCAGTTCTTC. Translated, it gives CASSLGSLSEQFF.

This clonotype was observed a handful of times. The J gene is TRBJ2-7, the V gene TRBV12-3 or TRBV12-4; no clear D gene. V lost 6 bases to trimming and J lost 0 bases, with 9 bases between them. CDR3 length: 13 amino acids. CDR3 coding DNA: TGTGCCAGCAGAAGTATGTACTCCTACGAGCAGTACTTC. It encodes CASRSMYSYEQYF.

This clonotype was observed a handful of times. This chain connects TRBV9 to TRBJ2-7; D unclear. There are 13 residues in the CDR3. V was shortened by 0 bases and J by 5 bases, with 9 bases between the two germline ends. Germline CDR1 SGDLS, CDR2 YYNGEE. The CDR3 nucleotides read TGTGCCAGCAGCGTAGAGAGGCTCGACGAGCAGTACGTC. Protein sequence: CASSVERLDEQYV.

The rearrangement links TRBV4-1 to TRBJ2-7, with TRBD1 matching over 11 bases. Per germline, CDR1 MGHRA and CDR2 YSYEKL. V lost 3 bases, J lost 5 bases, and 9 bases stayed unmatched. The CDR3 is 16 amino acids. The DNA for the CDR3 is TGCGCCAGCAGCCACGCCCCAGGACAGGGGGCTAACGAGCAGTACTTC. Translated: CASSHAPGQGANEQYF.

This clonotype has at least ten counts. The chain uses TRBV6-5 and TRBJ2-1, with D possibly matching TRBD2 (7 bases). The CDR3 covers 14 residues. Germline loops: CDR1 MNHEY, CDR2 SVGAGI. The germline V and J ends were trimmed by 7 bases and 7 bases, with 17 bases remaining between them. CDR3 coding DNA: TGTGCCAGCACCGAGGGGGGGGGATTGAATGAGCAGTTCTTC. Residues: CASTEGGGLNEQFF.

Concerning this clonotype: The junction and the germline gene differ at one end; a read error may be behind it. This chain uses TRBV7-3 with TRBJ1-3, with D perhaps matching TRBD1 (5 bases). CDR1 is SGHTA and CDR2 is FQGTGA in the germline V gene. The CDR3 spans 9 residues. The DNA for the CDR3 is TGTGCCATCCCAGGGCGTCGGGATTTT. The encoded protein is CAIPGRRDF.

The V call is TRBV6-2 or TRBV6-3, the J call TRBJ2-2; D is uncertain. This CDR3 spans 14 amino acids. The V gene's germline CDR1 is MNHEY and CDR2 SVGEGT. Trimming left V 4 bases short and J 7 bases short, with 13 bases between. The CDR3 DNA is TGTGCCAGCAGTTTGGATCCTAAGGGCGGGGAGCTGTTTTTT. Its protein is CASSLDPKGGELFF.

Only a few counts were recorded for this clonotype. This rearrangement joins TRBV4-1 to TRBJ1-1, with D perhaps TRBD1 (6 bases). Germline-derived CDR1 and CDR2 are MGHRA and YSYEKL. Trimming stripped 0 bases from V and 7 bases from J, with 9 bases between. This CDR3 contains 13 residues. The CDR3 spells CASSQEGGFEAFF. In nucleotides, the CDR3 is TGCGCCAGCAGCCAAGAAGGGGGGTTTGAAGCTTTCTTT.

This clonotype was observed a handful of times. The chain carries TRBV28 and TRBJ2-3; TRBD1 or TRBD2 may be the D gene (6 bases each). V lost 5 bases and J lost 4, with 22 bases in between. CDR3 length: 17 amino acids. Germline CDR1 MDHEN, CDR2 SYDVKM. CDR3 amino acids: CASSPEDRSGGPDTQYF. Written as DNA, the CDR3 is TGTGCCAGCAGTCCAGAGGATAGGTCCGGGGGCCCAGATACGCAGTATTTT.

The chain recombines TRBV7-6 with TRBJ2-7; no reliable D call. This CDR3 has 13 amino acids. The V end lost 3 bases, the J end lost 2 bases, and 8 bases lay between the germline ends. CDR1 and CDR2 (germline): SGHVS, FNYEAQ. The CDR3 loop reads CASSFETTYEQYF. CDR3 DNA sequence: TGTGCCAGCAGCTTCGAGACAACCTACGAGCAGTACTTC. Complete variable domain (other parts from reference TRBV7-6 and TRBJ2-7): GAGVSQSPRYKVTKRGQDVALRCDPISGHVSLYWYRQALGQGPEFLTYFNYEAQQDKSGLPNDRFSAERPEGSISTLTIQRTEQRDSAMYRCASSFETTYEQYFGPGTRLTVT.

This clonotype was seen many times. The chain links TRBV6-2 or TRBV6-3 to TRBJ2-7; the D call may be TRBD1 or TRBD2 (5 bases each). Trimming left V 4 bases short and J 4 bases short, with 8 bases between. Germline V gives CDR1 MNHEY, CDR2 SVGEGT. The CDR3 extends over 12 amino acids. The CDR3 DNA sequence: TGTGCCAGCAGTTGGGACGGGTACGAGCAGTACGTC. Translating it yields CASSWDGYEQYV.

This clonotype was detected many times. The chain combines TRBV5-1 with TRBJ1-6; 7 bases fit TRBD1. V lost 4 bases and J lost 8; bases outside the gene matches: 3. CDR1 and CDR2 from the germline V gene are SGHRS and YFSETQ. CDR3 length: 13 amino acids. In DNA, the CDR3 is TGCGCCAGCAGCCTAACAGGGGATTCACCCCTCCACTTT. Translated, it gives CASSLTGDSPLHF.

This clonotype was counted a few times. The genes are TRBV7-6 and TRBJ2-3; D might be TRBD2 (6 bases). CDR3 length: 17 residues. Trimming left V 3 bases short and J 0 bases short, with 16 bases between. CDR1 and CDR2 from the germline V gene are SGHVS and FNYEAQ. Here the CDR3 reads CASSFHWAGTSTDTQYF. As DNA, the CDR3 is TGTGCCAGCAGCTTCCACTGGGCGGGGACTAGCACAGATACGCAGTATTTT.

The V gene is TRBV5-4, the J gene TRBJ2-1; D assignment may be TRBD1 or TRBD2 (5 bases each). Per germline, CDR1 SGHNT and CDR2 YYREEE (reference sequence). V lost 3 bases to trimming and J lost 4 bases, with 17 bases between them. The length of the CDR3 is 16 residues. The CDR3 reads CASSSDRDGNYNEQFF. The CDR3, as DNA: TGTGCCAGCAGCTCCGACCGGGACGGGAATTACAATGAGCAGTTCTTC. The full variable domain, with the rest looked up from reference TRBV5-4 and TRBJ2-1, is ETGVTQSPTHLIKTRGQQVTLRCSSQSGHNTVSWYQQALGQGPQFIFQYYREEENGRGNFPPRFSGLQFPNYSSELNVNALELDDSALYLCASSSDRDGNYNEQFFGPGTRLTVL.

This clonotype has a count of ten or more. V is TRBV5-1 and J is TRBJ1-1; unclear D gene. From germline, CDR1 is SGHRS and CDR2 YFSETQ. This CDR3 is built from 15 residues. Trimming left V 0 bases short and J 1 base short, with 10 bases between. CDR3 protein: CASSLGGWGNTEAFF. CDR3 coding DNA: TGCGCCAGCAGCTTGGGCGGATGGGGGAACACTGAAGCTTTCTTT.